The clone carrying this T cell receptor beta chain was counted at least ten times. Time point of the sample: patch test 1, 2 weeks after DPC sensitization. Treatment denoted: therapeutic diphenylcyclopropenone sensitization with weekly scalp DPC. This sample is drawn from a study of human T cells and chemical hapten exposure. With 1 base clipped from V and 1 base from J, the junction kept 2 bases outside the gene matches. The CDR3 runs 15 residues. CDR1 MGHDK and CDR2 SYGVNS come from the germline V gene. TCRdb independently ran MiXCR on the RACE reads; one entry per CDR3 protein. Of 300,000 to 350,000 distinct CDR3 sequences listed, around 6.9% were seen once; the top ten hold approximately 8.9%.

Sequenced material: whole blood, taken in connection with sensitization to the hapten diphenylcyclopropenone (DPC). The TCR sequence derives from a woman aged 18-29 years with alopecia areata. Some clones in this sample may be carry-over from other donors' samples. The gene calls are TRBV25-1 and TRBJ2-5, with 8 bases matching TRBD2. The CDR3 region has the DNA TGTGCCAGCAGTGAATGGGGGACTAGCCAAGAGACCCAGTACTTC. This sequence encodes CASSEWGTSQETQYF.